Listed here are 10 T cell receptor delta chains from one sample, sequenced in a study of gamma-delta T cells after stem cell transplantation. TCRdb re-called clones from the RT-PCR reads using CATT. This table has over 2,500 delta-chain clones, roughly 9% appearing once. Sequenced material: gamma-delta T cells. Receptors were obtained from a human donor. It is not recorded whose cells these are; they may come from a transplant donor.

This clone was counted only a few times. The CDR3, as DNA: TGTGCCTGTGACTCCGTACTGGGGGATACGGATAAACTCATCTTT. It codes for CACDSVLGDTDKLIF. The V call is TRDV2, the J call TRDJ1; 13 nucleotides agree with TRDD3. Looked up from germline, CDR1 is GEAIGNYY and CDR2 is EKD. This CDR3 comprises 15 residues. J gave up 5 bases and V 3 bases, and 5 bases lay outside the gene matches.

This clone was seen more than once but under ten times. The amino acid sequence in TCRdb belongs to a much larger clone and departs from this DNA's translation at residue 17, likely a sequencing read error; the sequence shown is translated from the DNA. The chain carries TRDV2 and TRDJ1; TRDD3 is a possible D gene (6 bases). The CDR3 loop spans 18 amino acids. Germline CDR1 reads GEAIGNYY; CDR2 reads EKD. The CDR3 region is CACDTGGGRGSETDKLTF. DNA for the CDR3: TGTGCCTGTGACACCGGTGGGGGTCGTGGGAGTGAAACCGATAAACTCACCTTT.

This clone has just a few counts. Being one base from a much bigger clone, this may be a read error. Other nucleotide sequences in the sample specify the same CDR3. This chain joins TRDV1 and TRDJ1; D is undetermined. Germline V gene data show CDR1 as TSWWSYY and CDR2 as QGS. V lost 2 bases, J lost 2 bases, and 15 bases lay in between. The CDR3 is made up of 16 amino acids. The CDR3 DNA reads as TGTGCTCTTGGGGAAAGTCCCCCTCCGTGGACCGATAAACTCATCTTT. As protein: CALGESPPPWTDKLIF.

Concerning this clone: This likely stems from a read error, as it lies one base from a far larger clone. This chain's CDR3 is CACATVLGDHQSSWDTRQMFF. CDR3 coding DNA: TGTGCCTGTGCCACCGTACTGGGGGATCACCAGAGCTCCTGGGACACCCGACAGATGTTTTTC. The genes are TRDV2 and TRDJ3, with 10 nucleotides matching TRDD3. Germline CDR1 and CDR2: GEAIGNYY and EKD. CDR3 length equals 21 residues.

With respect to this clone: With a far larger clone one base away, a read error is the likely cause. CDR3 in amino acids: CACDTVGDKVAQPFF. The CDR3 DNA sequence: TGTGCCTGTGACACCGTTGGGGATAAGGTAGCACAACCCTTCTTT. The gene calls are TRDV2 and TRDJ2, with 7 bases aligning to TRDD3. The CDR3 length is 15 residues. Germline CDR1 and CDR2: GEAIGNYY and EKD.

By its share, this clone is large. Other DNA sequences within the sample encode an identical CDR3. The chain uses TRDV2 and TRDJ2; 12 bases map to TRDD3. The CDR3 is made up of 15 amino acids. The J segment lost 4 bases and the V segment lost 2 bases, leaving 1 base of the junction unmatched. Looked up from germline, CDR1 is GEAIGNYY and CDR2 is EKD. The CDR3 DNA reads TGTGCCTGTGACATACTGGGGGATACGACAGCACAACTCTTCTTT. Amino acids: CACDILGDTTAQLFF.

Relative to its sample, this clone is medium-sized. The chain joins TRDV1 to TRDJ2; 10 positions agree with TRDD3. This CDR3 is 23 amino acids long. Germline trimming cut 1 base from V and 0 bases from J; bases unmatched to any gene: 20. Germline CDR1 TSWWSYY, CDR2 QGS. The CDR3 DNA follows: TGTGCTCTTGGGGAACCCCCCCTACGGTCCTGGGGGATAACCCACTCTTTGACAGCACAACTCTTCTTT. This encodes CALGEPPLRSWGITHSLTAQLFF.

This clone was counted a few times. Only one base separates this from a far larger clonotype, so it likely reflects a read error. Other DNA sequences in the sample encode the same CDR3. The chain joins TRDV2 to TRDJ1, with D tentatively TRDD3 (5 bases). The V gene's germline CDR1 is GEAIGNYY and CDR2 EKD. The CDR3 loop spans 14 amino acids. Trimming left V 5 bases short and J 0 bases short, with 12 bases between. CDR3 nucleotide sequence: TGTGCCTGTGCTCCTGGGCCGTACACCGATAAACTCATCTTT. Protein sequence: CACAPGPYTDKLIF.

In the case of this clone: A far larger clone is one nucleotide away, so this likely arose from a read error. The V gene is TRDV2, the J gene TRDJ3; 13 bases are a match to TRDD3. The CDR3 length is 20 residues. Germline CDR1 and CDR2: GEAIGNYY and EKD. This CDR3 is CACDTATGGYASWDIRQMFF. Here the CDR3 DNA reads TGTGCCTGTGACACCGCTACTGGGGGATACGCCTCCTGGGACATCCGACAGATGTTTTTC.

This clone was detected a few times. A far larger clone is one base from this, pointing to a likely read error. The V call is TRDV2, the J call TRDJ1; D is uncertain. The CDR3 totals 16 residues. Trimming took off 0 bases at V and 0 bases at J, with 13 bases between the two ends. Germline CDR1 reads GEAIGNYY; CDR2 reads EKD. The CDR3 bases are TGTGCCTGTGACACCGGTGCGGTCCCGAACACCGATAAACTCATCTTT. Amino acid sequence: CACDTGAVPNTDKLIF.